The clone carrying this TCR beta chain showed up just once. This record comes from a study of blood T cell repertoires in COVID-19. Turning to the study itself: Whether acute or convalescent, the COVID-19 samples came from the United States, Italy and Spain. The cDNA or gDNA used as material had been derived from T cells, B-cell-depleted T cells, or PBMCs.

Trimming at V came to 3 bases and at J to 6 bases, leaving 4 bases not matched to a gene. The CDR3 spans 14 residues. Germline values: CDR1 KGHDR, CDR2 SFDVKD. In the authors' workflow: Estimates of nucleated cell counts were drawn from the amplification of reference gene primers. Here immunoSEQ multiplex PCR was the method, and the copy in TCRdb shows in-frame clones only, minus some. Clonal size and the V and J genes are those of that table, whereas D and trimming came from the DNA. The sample has over 30,000 clones; less than 90% are singletons. The sample consisted of peripheral blood. V usage is TRBV24-1 and J usage is TRBJ2-7; 10 bases fit TRBD1. The TCR comes from a woman of 80 years or more with active or convalescent COVID-19. The DNA of the CDR3 is TGTGCCACCAGTGATGCCCGGGACAGGGGCGAGCAGTACTTC. Residues: CATSDARDRGEQYF.